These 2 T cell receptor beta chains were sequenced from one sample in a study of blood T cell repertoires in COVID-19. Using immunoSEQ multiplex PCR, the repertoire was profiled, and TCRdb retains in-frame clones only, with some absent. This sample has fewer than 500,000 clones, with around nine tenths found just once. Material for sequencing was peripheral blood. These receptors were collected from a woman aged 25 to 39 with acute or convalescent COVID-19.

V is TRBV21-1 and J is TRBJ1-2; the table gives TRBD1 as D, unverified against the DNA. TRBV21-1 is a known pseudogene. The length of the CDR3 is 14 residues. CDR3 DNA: TGTGCCAGCAGCAAAAGGGGGAAAAATCTAGGCTACACCTTC. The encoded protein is CASSKRGKNLGYTF.

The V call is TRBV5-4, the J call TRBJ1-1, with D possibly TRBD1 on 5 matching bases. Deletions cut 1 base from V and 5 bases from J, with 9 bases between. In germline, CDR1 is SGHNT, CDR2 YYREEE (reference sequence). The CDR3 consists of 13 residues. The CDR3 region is CASSLSPGTEAFF. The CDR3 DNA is TGTGCCAGCAGCTTGTCCCCAGGGACTGAAGCTTTCTTT.